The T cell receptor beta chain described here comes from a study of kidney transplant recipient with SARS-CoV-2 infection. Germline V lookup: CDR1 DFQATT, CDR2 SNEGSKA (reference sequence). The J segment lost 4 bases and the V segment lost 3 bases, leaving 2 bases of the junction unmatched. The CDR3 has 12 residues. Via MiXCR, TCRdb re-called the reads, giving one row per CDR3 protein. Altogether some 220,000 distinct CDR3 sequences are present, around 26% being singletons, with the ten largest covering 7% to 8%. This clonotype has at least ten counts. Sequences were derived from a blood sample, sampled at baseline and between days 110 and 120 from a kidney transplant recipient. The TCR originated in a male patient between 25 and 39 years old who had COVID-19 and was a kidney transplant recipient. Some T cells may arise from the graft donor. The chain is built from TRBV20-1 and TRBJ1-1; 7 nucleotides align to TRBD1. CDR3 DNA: TGCAGTGCTAGTAACAGGGGCACTGAAGCTTTCTTT. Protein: CSASNRGTEAFF.